This TCR beta chain was sequenced for a study of molecular identifiers for immune sequencing clone quantification. V gave up 5 bases and J gave up 11 bases, with 14 bases separating them. CDR1 and CDR2 from the germline V gene are SEHNR and FQNEAQ (reference sequence). The CDR3 is 12 residues long. This clonotype has ten or more counts. Previously described methods and listed TCR primers were used for bulk TCR libraries. In TCRdb, the PCR reads were re-called with MiXCR into one record per CDR3 protein. Among 85,000 to 100,000 distinct CDR3 sequences listed, 20% to 25% were seen once. This TCR was recovered from a human donor in good health. Some libraries in this study had Jurkat cell RNA spiked in. The specimen was naive CD8+ T cells from blood, with Jurkat cell RNA spiked in. Sample subset: FACS-sorted CD8+CD4-CCR7+CD45RA+ naive T cells. The J gene is TRBJ2-3, the V gene TRBV7-9; D is perhaps TRBD2 (5 bases). In nucleotides, the CDR3 is TGTGCCAGCAGCGGAACACGGGGAATGCAGTATTTT. Its protein is CASSGTRGMQYF. Variable domain in full (rest from reference TRBV7-9 and TRBJ2-3): DTGVSQNPRHKITKRGQNVTFRCDPISEHNRLYWYRQTLGQGPEFLTYFQNEAQLEKSRLLSDRFSAERPKGSFSTLEIQRTEQGDSAMYLCASSGTRGMQYFGPGTRLTVL.